This TCR beta chain was sequenced in a study of human T cells and chemical hapten exposure. MiXCR, applied by TCRdb to the RACE reads, yields one record per CDR3 protein. The sample has 180,000 or so distinct CDR3 sequences, roughly 30% seen once. After removal of 7 bases from V and 2 bases from J, the junction contained 8 bases not matched to a gene. CDR1 and CDR2 from the germline V gene are SGHTS and YDEGEE. This CDR3 has 15 residues. The time point is: pre-sensitization, week 0. The treatment was: therapeutic diphenylcyclopropenone sensitization with weekly scalp DPC. Many counts were recorded for this clonotype.

The chain joins TRBV5-8 to TRBJ2-3, with TRBD2 identical over 9 bases. The input for sequencing was whole blood, taken in connection with sensitization to the hapten diphenylcyclopropenone (DPC). This TCR derives from a woman aged 25 to 39 with alopecia areata. Some clones in this sample may be carry-over from other donors' samples. CDR3 residues: CASSIAGALTDTQYF. Here the CDR3 DNA reads TGTGCCAGCTCTATAGCGGGAGCACTCACAGATACGCAGTATTTT.